A single TCR beta chain is shown here with its context. Its cognate antigen is unknown. This specimen comes from a study of cytomegalovirus exposure and HLA in healthy donors. Overall study findings and caveats: Cytomegalovirus-associated TCR beta chains were listed, numbering over 150. Despite most TCR sequences being rare, some public TCRs occurred in many donors.

PCR involved 60 Vbeta and 13 Jbeta primers. Per the original data handling: A later analysis tallied 87 million or so unique TCR beta chains, around 10 million of them shared. Sequenced by immunoSEQ multiplex PCR; TCRdb stores in-frame clones only, minus some. The D gene and trimming were derived from the DNA, and the V and J assignments and clone size from that table. Of more than 140,000 clones listed, roughly 85% are singletons. V was pared by 7 bases and J by 8 bases, with 8 bases of the junction left unmatched. This CDR3 is 14 amino acids long. CDR1 is SGHNT, CDR2 YYREEE, per germline (reference sequence).

The rearrangement links TRBV5-4 to TRBJ1-6, with 8 bases lining up with TRBD1. The sequencing input was PBMCs. The receptor comes from a male donor in good health and CMV-seronegative. CDR3 bases: TGTGCCAGCGGAAAGGACAGGGACGATTCACCCCTCCACTTT. Translation gives CASGKDRDDSPLHF.